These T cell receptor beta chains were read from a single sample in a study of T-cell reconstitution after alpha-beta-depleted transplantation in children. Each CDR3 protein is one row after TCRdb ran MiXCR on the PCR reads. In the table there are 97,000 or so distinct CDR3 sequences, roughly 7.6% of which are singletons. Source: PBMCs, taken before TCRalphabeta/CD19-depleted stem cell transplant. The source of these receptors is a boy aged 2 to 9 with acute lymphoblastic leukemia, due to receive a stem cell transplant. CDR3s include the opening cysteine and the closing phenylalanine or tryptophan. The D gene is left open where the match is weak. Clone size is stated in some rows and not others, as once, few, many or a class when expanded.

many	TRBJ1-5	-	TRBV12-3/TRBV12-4	TGTGCCAGCAGTTTGGGGCCGCGTCAGCCCCAGCATTTT	CASSLGPRQPQHF
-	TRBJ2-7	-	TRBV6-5	TGTGCCAGCAGTTACTCTTGGCCGGCGGTGTGGGAGCAGTACTTC	CASSYSWPAVWEQYF
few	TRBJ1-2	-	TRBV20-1	TGCAGTGCTATGGCAGACTTAAGGATTGACCACAACTATGGCTACACCTTC	CSAMADLRIDHNYGYTF
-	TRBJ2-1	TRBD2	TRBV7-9	TGTGCCAGCAGCTTGGGGACTAGCGTCGATGAGCAGTTCTTC	CASSLGTSVDEQFF
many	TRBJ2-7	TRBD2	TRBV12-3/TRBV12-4	TGTGCCAGCAGTACTGGGACTAGCGGGGGGCAGTACTTC	CASSTGTSGGQYF
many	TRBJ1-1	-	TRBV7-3	TGTGCCAGCAGCTTAAGAGGGGGACTGAACACTGAAGCTTTCTTT	CASSLRGGLNTEAFF
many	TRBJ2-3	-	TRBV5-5	TGTGCCAGCAGCTTGGCCATTGGAGATACGCAGTATTTT	CASSLAIGDTQYF
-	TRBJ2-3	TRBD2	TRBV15	TGTGCCACCAGCTCTAGCGGTTTTAGCACAGATACGCAGTATTTT	CATSSSGFSTDTQYF
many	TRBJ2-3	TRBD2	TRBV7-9	TGTGCCAGCAGCTTGGGACTAGCGGGGGCCGCCACAGATACGCAGTATTTT	CASSLGLAGAATDTQYF
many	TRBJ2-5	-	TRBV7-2	TGTGCCAGCAGCTTAGGAGGGTCAGGGACCCAGTACTTC	CASSLGGSGTQYF
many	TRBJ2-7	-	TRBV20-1	TGCAGTGCCCCTGGACAGAGCTCCTACGAGCAGTACTTC	CSAPGQSSYEQYF
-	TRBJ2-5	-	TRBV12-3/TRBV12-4	TGTGCCAGCAGTTTGGGGGCGAACTGGGAGACCCAGTACTTC	CASSLGANWETQYF
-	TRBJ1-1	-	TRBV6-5	TGTGCCAGCAGTTACAGGGGACTGGATGCGAACACTGAAGCTTTCTTT	CASSYRGLDANTEAFF
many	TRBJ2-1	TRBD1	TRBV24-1	TGTGCCACCAGTGACCCAGGACAGGGAAGTCCCAATGAGCAGTTCTTC	CATSDPGQGSPNEQFF
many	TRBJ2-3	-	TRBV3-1	TGTGCCAGCAGCCAAGATTGGGGGCTAGCAGCGACAGATACGCAGTATTTT	CASSQDWGLAATDTQYF
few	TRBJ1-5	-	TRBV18	TGTGCCAGCTCACGGGACAAACTCGAACAGCCCCAGCATTTT	CASSRDKLEQPQHF
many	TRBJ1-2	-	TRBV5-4	TGTGCCAGCAGCTTGGAGGCGTCGGGAGGCTACACCTTC	CASSLEASGGYTF
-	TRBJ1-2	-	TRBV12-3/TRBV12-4	TGTGCCAGCAGTCTCCAACGGGCCTATGGCTACACCTTC	CASSLQRAYGYTF
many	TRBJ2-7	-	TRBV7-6	TGTGCCAGCAGCTTAGCTGGCGGCGAGCAGTACTTC	CASSLAGGEQYF
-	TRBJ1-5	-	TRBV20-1	TGCAGTTCTAGAGAGGACAGCCATAGCAATCAGCCCCAGCATTTT	CSSREDSHSNQPQHF
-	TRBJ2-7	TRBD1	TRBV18	TGTGCCAGCTCCCCAGGGGGCGCCAGCTCCTACGAGCAGTACTTC	CASSPGGASSYEQYF
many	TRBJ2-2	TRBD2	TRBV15	TGTGCCACCAGCAGTCCCACTAGCGGGGGTGCGAACACCGGGGAGCTGTTTTTT	CATSSPTSGGANTGELFF
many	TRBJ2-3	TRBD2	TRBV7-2	TGTGCCAGCAGCTTAGTGGCGGGGGGGCTTATAGAAGATACGCAGTATTTT	CASSLVAGGLIEDTQYF
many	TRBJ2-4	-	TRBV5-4	TGTGCCAGCAGCTTGGGGGCGCGGGGAAGCGACATTCAGTACTTC	CASSLGARGSDIQYF
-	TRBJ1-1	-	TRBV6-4	TGTGCCAGCAGACGTCGGGACAAAAACACTGAAGCTTTCTTT	CASRRRDKNTEAFF
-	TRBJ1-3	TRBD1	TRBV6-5	TGTGCCAGCAGGGGACAGTTCTCTGGAAACACCATATATTTT	CASRGQFSGNTIYF
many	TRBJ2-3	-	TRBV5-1	TGCGCCAGCAGCCCGGGACGGGATACGCAGTATTTT	CASSPGRDTQYF
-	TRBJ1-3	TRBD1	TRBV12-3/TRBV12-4	TGTGCCAGCAGTTTCAGGGGGAACTCTGGAAACACCATATATTTT	CASSFRGNSGNTIYF
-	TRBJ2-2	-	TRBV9	TGTGCCAGCAGCGTAGAAATTGGGAACACCGGGGAGCTGTTTTTT	CASSVEIGNTGELFF
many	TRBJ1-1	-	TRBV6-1	TGTGCCAGCAGTGAAGGGGGAAGCACTGAAGCTTTCTTT	CASSEGGSTEAFF
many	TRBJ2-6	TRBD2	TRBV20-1	TGCAGTGCTAGAGCTGAACTAGCGGGGGGGCCTGGGGCCAACGTCCTGACTTTC	CSARAELAGGPGANVLTF
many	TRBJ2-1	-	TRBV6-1	TGTGCCAGCAGGATCGGGACCCCGACCTACAATGAGCAGTTCTTC	CASRIGTPTYNEQFF
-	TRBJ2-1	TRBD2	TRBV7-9	TGTGCCAGCAACCCGATAGGAGCGGGACTCTACAATGAGCAGTTCTTC	CASNPIGAGLYNEQFF
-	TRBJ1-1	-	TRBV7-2	TGTGCCAGCAGCCCTGAGGGGGGCAGTGAAGCTTTCTTT	CASSPEGGSEAFF
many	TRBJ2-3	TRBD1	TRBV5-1	TGCGCCAGCAGCTCGACAGGGGGGATGGATACGCAGTATTTT	CASSSTGGMDTQYF
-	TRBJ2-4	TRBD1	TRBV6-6	TGTGCCAGCAGTCCCACGGGACAGGGGTGGTACTTC	CASSPTGQGWYF
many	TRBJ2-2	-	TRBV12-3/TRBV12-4	TGTGCCAGCAGTTTATCCGCGAACACCGGGGAGCTGTTTTTT	CASSLSANTGELFF
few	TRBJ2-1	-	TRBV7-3	TGTGCCAGCAGCTTAAAAGGGACCTCCTACAATGAGCAGTTCTTC	CASSLKGTSYNEQFF
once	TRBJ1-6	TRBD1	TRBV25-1	TGTGCCAGCAGTGAAGAGACAGGGGCTTCACCCCTCCACTTT	CASSEETGASPLHF
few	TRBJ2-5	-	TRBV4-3	TGCGCCAGCAGCCAACTAGCGTGGGGAGAGACCCAGTACTTC	CASSQLAWGETQYF
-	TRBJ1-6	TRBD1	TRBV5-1	TGCGCCAGCAGCTTGGGGGACAGGGGCTATTCACCCCTCCACTTT	CASSLGDRGYSPLHF
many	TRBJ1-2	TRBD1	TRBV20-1	TGCAGTGCCTACCGTCGATCCGGACAGGGAAATAACTATGGCTACACCTTC	CSAYRRSGQGNNYGYTF